One and the same sample provided the 28 T cell receptor beta chains below, sequenced in a study of OX40 agonist ivuxolimab in advanced cancers. Assay used: immunoSEQ multiplex PCR; TCRdb lists only in-frame clones, some missing. The sample records 95,000 to 100,000 clones, about 80% being singletons. The specimen was CD4+ or CD8+ T cells sorted from blood, collected in a trial of the OX40 agonist ivuxolimab. The receptors were sampled from an adult with an advanced solid tumor such as melanoma, head and neck, liver or kidney cancer.

The chain carries TRBV5-4 and TRBJ1-2, with 9 bases matching TRBD1. V dropped 4 bases and J dropped 5; count of bases not matched to a gene: 6. The CDR3 length is 14 residues. The germline V gene has CDR1 SGHNT and CDR2 YYREEE (reference sequence). CDR3 sequence: CASSQDRGPYGYTF. CDR3 bases: TGTGCCAGCAGCCAGGACAGGGGACCGTATGGCTACACCTTC.

The V call is TRBV5-1, the J call TRBJ2-5, with D perhaps assigned TRBD1 or TRBD2 (6 bases each). CDR1 and CDR2 from the germline V gene are SGHRS and YFSETQ. The CDR3 runs to 16 residues. Trimming took 4 bases from V and 2 from J, leaving 18 bases between them. The CDR3 spells CASSLPRGTRQETQYF. The CDR3, as DNA: TGCGCCAGCAGCCTCCCCCGGGGGACACGGCAAGAGACCCAGTACTTC.

The chain employs TRBV6-1 and TRBJ1-2; tentative D call: TRBD1 (5 bases). Germline V lookup: CDR1 MNHNS, CDR2 SASEGT. Deletions cut 2 bases from V and 0 bases from J, with 16 bases between. The CDR3 extends over 17 amino acids. The CDR3 DNA is TGTGCCAGCAGTGAAAAAGGCAGGGCCTCCGCTAACTATGGCTACACCTTC. It encodes CASSEKGRASANYGYTF.

For the CDR3, the DNA is TGTGCCAGCAGCTGGGAAAACACCATATATTTT. Amino acid sequence: CASSWENTIYF. The chain links TRBV6-5 to TRBJ1-3, with no clear D. Germline V gene sequence: CDR1 MNHEY, CDR2 SVGAGI. This CDR3 spans 11 amino acids. V lost 6 bases and J 6 bases, leaving 6 bases between the germline ends.

This clone was detected only once. The gene calls are TRBV18 and TRBJ2-6, with TRBD2 matching over 10 bases. The CDR3 extends over 18 amino acids. With 2 bases clipped from V and 3 bases from J, the junction kept 7 bases outside the gene matches. Germline CDR1 reads KGHSH; CDR2 reads LQKENI. CDR3 amino acids: CASSPKASGSRGANVLTF. For the CDR3, the DNA is TGTGCCAGCTCACCAAAGGCTAGCGGGAGTCGTGGGGCCAACGTCCTGACTTTC.

This clone appeared a few times. The chain recombines TRBV6-6 with TRBJ1-2; maybe TRBD1 (5 bases). Germline lookup yields CDR1 MNHNY and CDR2 SVGAGI (reference sequence). Trimming cost V 7 bases and J 4 bases, with 19 bases left between them. The CDR3 sequence is 15 residues long. This CDR3 reads CASTPWGGLGYGYTF. CDR3 bases: TGTGCCAGCACCCCATGGGGGGGTTTAGGCTATGGCTACACCTTC.

V and J are TRBV10-3 and TRBJ1-4; D is undetermined. The CDR3 runs to 14 residues. V lost 10 bases, J lost 0 bases, and 12 bases lay in between. Per the germline V gene, CDR1 is ENHRY and CDR2 is SYGVKD. The DNA of the CDR3 is TGTGCCACCGCCCCAGGAGCAACTAATGAAAAACTGTTTTTT. Translation: CATAPGATNEKLFF.

J is TRBJ1-6 and V is TRBV2; the match to TRBD1 covers 8 bases. This CDR3 is built from 16 residues. V shed 5 bases and J 6 bases; nucleotides not matched to a gene: 9. CDR1 and CDR2 from the germline V gene are SNHLY and FYNNEI. The CDR3 loop is CASSRTGSGANSPLHF. DNA of the CDR3: TGTGCCAGCAGTCGGACAGGGTCGGGTGCTAATTCACCCCTCCACTTT.

This clone was seen only once. The chain employs TRBV7-2 and TRBJ2-5; TRBD2 is a possible D gene (5 bases). Germline V gene lookup returns CDR1 SGHTA and CDR2 FQGNSA. The CDR3 spans 15 residues. The ends were cut back, 1 base at V and 5 bases at J, with 14 bases in the middle. CDR3 DNA sequence: TGTGCCAGCAGCTTAGGGATTGCGGGTTCGGAGACCCAGTACTTC. It encodes CASSLGIAGSETQYF.

V gene TRBV7-2 combines with J gene TRBJ2-6; TRBD1 agrees at 7 bases. V was pared by 8 bases and J by 3 bases, with 7 bases of the junction left unmatched. The CDR3 is 15 amino acids. Germline-derived CDR1 and CDR2 are SGHTA and FQGNSA. CDR3 in DNA: TGTGCCAGCGATACTACAGGGGTTGGGGCCAACGTCCTGACTTTC. This translates into CASDTTGVGANVLTF.

The rearrangement uses TRBV30 and TRBJ1-2; TRBD1 is a possible D gene (5 bases). Trimming left V 3 bases short and J 5 bases short, with 13 bases between. This CDR3 region has 13 residues. In germline, CDR1 is GTSNPN, CDR2 SVGIG (reference sequence). The CDR3 loop is CAWRGGTAYGYTF. For the CDR3, the DNA is TGTGCCTGGAGGGGTGGGACCGCGTATGGCTACACCTTC.

The J gene is TRBJ2-7, the V gene TRBV5-8; 9 bases line up with TRBD2. The germline V gene encodes CDR1 SGHTS and CDR2 YDEGEE. Losses at the gene ends were 2 bases for V and 4 bases for J; bases not matched to a gene: 1. This CDR3 is built from 13 residues. The CDR3 loop is CASSFGLAYEQYF. The DNA for the CDR3 is TGTGCCAGCAGCTTCGGACTAGCGTACGAGCAGTACTTC.

The rearrangement joins TRBV30 to TRBJ2-7; 9 bases line up with TRBD2. Germline CDR1 and CDR2: GTSNPN and SVGIG (reference sequence). The junction had 19 bases not matched to a gene; V was cut back by 5 bases and J by 5 bases. The CDR3 covers 17 residues. In nucleotides, the CDR3 is TGTGCCTGGGCCCATAGACTGATTAGCGGGAGTAGAAACGAGCAGTACTTC. Translating gives CAWAHRLISGSRNEQYF. The full variable domain, in which reference TRBV30 and TRBJ2-7 provide the parts outside the CDR3, is SQTIHQWPATLVQPVGSPLSLECTVEGTSNPNLYWYRQAAGRGLQLLFYSVGIGQISSEVPQNLSASRPQDRQFILSSKKLLLSDSGFYLCAWAHRLISGSRNEQYFGPGTRLTVT.

The chain uses TRBV29-1 and TRBJ2-2; 9 nucleotides line up with TRBD1. The germline V gene has CDR1 SQVTM and CDR2 ANQGSEA. V lost 4 bases to trimming and J lost 2 bases; unmatched junction nucleotides: 2. This CDR3 has 14 amino acids. CDR3: CSVGGQGNTGELFF. The CDR3 bases are TGCAGCGTTGGGGGACAGGGTAACACCGGGGAGCTGTTTTTT.

This chain links TRBV5-7 with TRBJ1-2; D remains ambiguous. TRBV5-7 is placed among ORFs of uncertain function. V was trimmed by 0 bases and J by 7 bases, leaving 10 bases between them. The CDR3 contains 13 residues. CDR3 in amino acids: CASSLEGRAGYTF. As DNA, the CDR3 is TGTGCCAGCAGCTTGGAAGGGAGGGCTGGCTACACCTTC.

The V call is TRBV7-2, the J call TRBJ1-2; unclear D gene. Deletions cut 6 bases from V and 7 bases from J, with 18 bases between. The CDR3 contains 14 residues. Per the germline V gene, CDR1 is SGHTA and CDR2 is FQGNSA. The CDR3 is CASSLKGTSSGYTF. In DNA, the CDR3 is TGTGCCAGCAGTCTCAAGGGAACCTCCTCTGGCTACACCTTC.

The V and J genes are TRBV4-1 and TRBJ2-7; 9 bases fit TRBD2. Germline V gene data show CDR1 as MGHRA and CDR2 as YSYEKL. This CDR3 spans 17 amino acids. V lost 0 bases to trimming and J lost 1 base; unmatched junction nucleotides: 7. In DNA form, the CDR3 reads TGCGCCAGCAGCCAAGATTCGGAGAGCGGGAGGTCCTACGAGCAGTACTTC. This codes for CASSQDSESGRSYEQYF.

This clone has more than one count but fewer than ten. The chain carries TRBV4-1 and TRBJ2-2; the match to TRBD1 covers 7 bases. CDR3 length equals 13 residues. The trim removed 4 bases at V and 4 bases at J, leaving 0 bases unmatched. Germline assignment: CDR1 MGHRA and CDR2 YSYEKL. CDR3 DNA: TGCGCCAGCAGCCGACAGGGCACCGGGGAGCTGTTTTTT. Amino acid sequence: CASSRQGTGELFF.

This clone was found a few times. This chain connects TRBV4-3 to TRBJ2-7; 8 bases match TRBD1. The trim removed 4 bases at V and 3 bases at J, leaving 2 bases unmatched. The V gene's germline CDR1 is LGHNA and CDR2 YSLEER. The CDR3 is made up of 13 amino acids. CDR3 sequence (DNA): TGCGCCAGCAGCCTCGGGACAGGCTACGAGCAGTACTTC. Its translation is CASSLGTGYEQYF.

The chain employs TRBV18 and TRBJ1-2; D perhaps matches TRBD1 (6 bases). Germline V CDR1 and CDR2: KGHSH, LQKENI. The V end lost 3 bases, the J end lost 8 bases, and 19 bases lay between the germline ends. This CDR3 region has 15 residues. The CDR3 DNA reads as TGTGCCAGCTCACCTATGCCACGGCGCGACAGGGGCTACACCTTC. Protein sequence: CASSPMPRRDRGYTF.

This clone was detected only a few times. V and J are TRBV7-9 and TRBJ2-5; 9 bases are a match to TRBD1. J gave up 4 bases and V 5 bases, and 11 bases lay outside the gene matches. The germline V gene encodes CDR1 SEHNR and CDR2 FQNEAQ (reference sequence). The CDR3 is 16 amino acids. The CDR3 region is CASSNPSTGGVETQYF. DNA for the CDR3: TGTGCCAGCAGCAACCCATCCACAGGGGGCGTAGAGACCCAGTACTTC.

The genes are TRBV6-5 and TRBJ1-1; 12 bases agree with TRBD1. Trimming cost V 10 bases and J 10 bases; bases outside gene matches: 10. There are 13 residues in the CDR3. Per germline, CDR1 MNHEY and CDR2 SVGAGI. The CDR3 DNA is TGTGCCACCGCGTCCGGGACAGGGGGCACAGCTTTCTTT. As protein: CATASGTGGTAFF.

The DNA of the CDR3 is TGTGCCTGGAGTGTACTAGCGGGAGGGCCTGGGGGGCAGTTCTTC. It is translated as CAWSVLAGGPGGQFF. The rearrangement links TRBV30 to TRBJ2-1; TRBD2 matches 13 bases. The CDR3 is 15 residues long. J was trimmed by 12 bases and V by 0 bases; bases with no gene match: 8. The germline CDR1 and CDR2 sequences are GTSNPN and SVGIG (reference sequence).

J is TRBJ2-1 and V is TRBV11-2, with TRBD2 matching 15 bases. Germline trimming cut 1 base from V and 7 bases from J; bases unmatched to any gene: 2. CDR3 length: 16 amino acids. Germline CDR1 and CDR2: SGHAT and FQNNGV. The CDR3 sequence: CASSLVGTSGRNEQFF. In nucleotides, the CDR3 is TGTGCCAGCAGCTTAGTAGGGACTAGCGGGAGGAATGAGCAGTTCTTC.

In DNA, the CDR3 is TGTGCCAGCAGTTACTCTATGGCTAGCCCTGAGCAGTTCTTC. As protein: CASSYSMASPEQFF. This chain joins TRBV6-5 and TRBJ2-1, with D possibly being TRBD2 (5 bases). Trimming stripped 0 bases from V and 9 bases from J, with 12 bases between. The CDR3 is 14 residues long. CDR1 is MNHEY, CDR2 SVGAGI, per germline.

This chain connects TRBV7-8 to TRBJ1-1, with 9 positions matching TRBD1. J lost 2 bases, V lost 5 bases, and 3 bases had no gene match. The CDR3 runs 14 residues. The germline V gene has CDR1 SGHVS and CDR2 FQNEAQ. The CDR3 DNA reads as TGTGCCAGCAGCCAACAGGGGGCCAACACTGAAGCTTTCTTT. This codes for CASSQQGANTEAFF.

The chain couples TRBV29-1 to TRBJ2-1; D may be TRBD1 (5 bases). The ends were cut back, 7 bases at V and 0 bases at J, with 7 bases in the middle. This CDR3 has 12 amino acids. Germline CDR1 reads SQVTM; CDR2 reads ANQGSEA. CDR3 sequence (DNA): TGCAGCGCCGACAGCTCCTACAATGAGCAGTTCTTC. Amino acids: CSADSSYNEQFF.

This clone was counted only a few times. This sequence joins TRBV11-1 and TRBJ1-5, with 9 positions matching TRBD1. Germline V gene lookup returns CDR1 SGHAT and CDR2 FQDESV (reference sequence). The J segment lost 1 base and the V segment lost 6 bases, leaving 4 bases of the junction unmatched. The CDR3 is 15 amino acids. The chain's CDR3 is CASSPGTGSNQPQHF. The CDR3 DNA sequence: TGTGCCAGCAGTCCAGGGACAGGGAGCAATCAGCCCCAGCATTTT.